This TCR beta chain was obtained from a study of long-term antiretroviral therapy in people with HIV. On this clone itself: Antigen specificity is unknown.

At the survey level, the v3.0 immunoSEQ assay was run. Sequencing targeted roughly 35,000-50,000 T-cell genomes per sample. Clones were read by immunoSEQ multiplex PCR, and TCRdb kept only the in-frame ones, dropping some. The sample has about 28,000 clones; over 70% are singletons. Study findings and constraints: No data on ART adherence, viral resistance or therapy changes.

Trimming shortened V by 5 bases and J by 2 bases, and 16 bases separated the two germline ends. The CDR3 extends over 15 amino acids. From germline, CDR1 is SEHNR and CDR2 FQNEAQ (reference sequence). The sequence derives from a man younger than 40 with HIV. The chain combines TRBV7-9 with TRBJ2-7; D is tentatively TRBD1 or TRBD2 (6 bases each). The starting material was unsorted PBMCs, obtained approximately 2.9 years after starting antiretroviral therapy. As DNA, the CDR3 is TGTGCCAGCAGCCGCCAAGGGGGGACGGCCTACGAGCAGTACTTC. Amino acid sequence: CASSRQGGTAYEQYF.